A selection of T cell receptor beta chains follows, all from one sample in a study of blood T cells in healthy people across ages. TCRdb processed the 5' RACE reads anew with MiXCR; each CDR3 protein has one entry. The sample lists about 840,000 distinct CDR3 sequences, roughly 29% occurring once. This sample was also put to use in a study of T cells of mothers and their children.

Specimen: blood. The source is a woman between 40 and 55 years old in good health. Each CDR3 is given with its conserved first and last residue. The D gene is left open where the match is weak. Clone size, where shown, is once, few, many, or a class for clones that have expanded.

v_call	j_call	d_call	clone_size	cdr3_aa	cdr3_nt
TRBV20-1	TRBJ1-4	NA	many	CSAREPTNEKLFF	TGCAGTGCTAGAGAACCGACTAATGAAAAACTGTTTTTT
TRBV7-2	TRBJ2-5	TRBD2	many	CASSLGGLAVQETQYF	TGTGCCAGCAGCTTGGGGGGACTAGCGGTCCAAGAGACCCAGTACTTC
TRBV28	TRBJ1-2	NA	NA	CASSPGGHLDGYTF	TGTGCCAGCAGTCCCGGGGGACACCTCGATGGCTACACCTTC
TRBV7-7	TRBJ2-1	NA	few	CASSLDEGGGNEQFF	TGTGCTAGCAGCTTAGATGAGGGGGGGGGTAATGAGCAGTTCTTC
TRBV11-2	TRBJ2-3	NA	few	CASSSSWGTDTQYF	TGTGCCAGCAGCTCGTCTTGGGGTACGGATACGCAGTATTTT
TRBV9	TRBJ2-4	TRBD1	few	CASSGIRDRVGEQYF	TGTGCCAGCAGCGGCATCCGGGACAGGGTGGGAGAGCAGTACTTC
TRBV7-3	TRBJ2-7	NA	many	CASSLDLAYEQYF	TGTGCCAGCAGCCTAGACCTAGCCTACGAGCAGTACTTC
TRBV27	TRBJ1-6	NA	NA	CASRGAGSNSPLHF	TGTGCCAGCAGGGGGGCGGGGAGTAATTCACCCCTCCACTTT
TRBV6-5	TRBJ1-1	NA	NA	CASSSLTQIQAFF	TGTGCCAGCAGTTCTCTGACCCAAATTCAAGCTTTCTTT
TRBV28	TRBJ1-5	TRBD1	NA	CASRSGAGGYSNQPQHF	TGTGCCAGCAGGTCCGGGGCAGGGGGCTATAGCAATCAGCCCCAGCATTTT
TRBV29-1	TRBJ1-1	NA	NA	CSGCSGHESEAFF	TGCAGCGGGTGCTCGGGACATGAATCTGAAGCTTTCTTT
TRBV2	TRBJ1-1	NA	NA	CASMEKAGGTEAFF	TGTGCCAGCATGGAGAAAGCCGGGGGCACTGAAGCTTTCTTT
TRBV9	TRBJ2-7	TRBD1	few	CASSRQGQNHEQYF	TGTGCCAGCAGCCGCCAGGGACAGAACCACGAGCAGTACTTC
TRBV7-9	TRBJ2-2	TRBD1	few	CASSFRDRGTGELFF	TGTGCCAGCAGCTTCCGGGACAGGGGAACCGGGGAGCTGTTTTTT
TRBV3-1	TRBJ2-6	TRBD1	NA	CASSQEDTGAPGADILTF	TGTGCCAGCAGCCAAGAAGATACAGGGGCGCCTGGGGCCGACATCCTGACTTTC
TRBV28	TRBJ1-2	NA	few	CASREEYGYTF	TGTGCCAGCAGAGAAGAGTATGGCTACACCTTC
TRBV30	TRBJ1-6	NA	few	CAWRLPVRPYNSPLHF	TGTGCCTGGAGGCTCCCCGTCCGACCCTATAATTCACCCCTCCACTTT
TRBV20-1	TRBJ2-1	TRBD2	few	CSALTLTAGTNNEQFF	TGCAGTGCTCTCACCCTAACAGCGGGAACAAACAATGAGCAGTTCTTC
TRBV24-1	TRBJ2-1	TRBD2	many	CATSDYGGGSYNEQFF	TGTGCCACCAGTGATTACGGCGGGGGCTCCTACAATGAGCAGTTCTTC
TRBV7-2	TRBJ1-1	NA	many	CASSRTTNTEAFF	TGTGCCAGCAGCAGGACCACGAACACTGAAGCTTTCTTT
TRBV18	TRBJ1-6	NA	few	CASRDLYNSPLHF	TGTGCCAGCCGGGACCTCTATAATTCACCCCTCCACTTT
TRBV6-5	TRBJ1-1	NA	few	CASSFTPLQGTEAFF	TGTGCCAGCAGCTTTACACCTTTACAGGGAACAGAAGCTTTCTTT
TRBV5-5	TRBJ2-7	TRBD2	many	CASSLIAGSYEQYF	TGTGCCAGCAGCTTGATAGCGGGCTCCTACGAGCAGTACTTC
TRBV6-2/TRBV6-3	TRBJ1-1	NA	NA	CASTDTGNTEAFF	TGTGCCAGCACAGACACCGGGAACACTGAAGCTTTCTTT
TRBV12-3/TRBV12-4	TRBJ1-1	NA	few	CASSFGATEAFF	TGTGCCAGCAGTTTTGGGGCCACTGAAGCTTTCTTT
TRBV12-3/TRBV12-4	TRBJ1-4	NA	NA	CASRGQLGEKLFF	TGTGCCAGCAGAGGACAGTTGGGTGAAAAACTGTTTTTT
TRBV27	TRBJ2-3	TRBD2	few	CASSTRTSGENTQYF	TGTGCCAGCAGCACCCGGACTAGCGGGGAAAATACGCAGTATTTT
TRBV6-6	TRBJ2-1	NA	few	CASSYSRKPSYNEQFF	TGTGCCAGCAGTTACTCGAGAAAGCCTTCCTACAATGAGCAGTTCTTC
TRBV7-9	TRBJ2-1	TRBD1	once	CASSPRTGGISEQFF	TGTGCCAGCAGCCCCAGGACAGGGGGTATAAGTGAGCAGTTCTTC
TRBV6-1	TRBJ2-6	NA	NA	CASSERSAGANVLTF	TGTGCCAGCAGTGAGAGGTCGGCTGGGGCCAACGTCCTGACTTTC
TRBV11-3	TRBJ2-1	NA	NA	CASSSRQGGGDEQFF	TGTGCCAGCAGCTCGAGACAGGGAGGTGGGGATGAGCAGTTCTTC
TRBV18	TRBJ1-6	NA	few	CASSPGLAYNSPLHF	TGTGCCAGCTCGCCCGGACTCGCTTATAATTCACCCCTCCACTTT
TRBV20-1	TRBJ2-3	NA	many	CSARDRETSTDTQYF	TGCAGTGCTAGAGACCGGGAAACTAGCACAGATACGCAGTATTTT
TRBV20-1	TRBJ2-1	NA	many	CSAPRSGGNEQFF	TGCAGTGCTCCTAGATCCGGGGGCAATGAGCAGTTCTTC
TRBV7-2	TRBJ2-1	TRBD2	NA	CASSKRSSGTYNEQFF	TGTGCCAGCAGTAAACGTTCGAGCGGGACCTACAATGAGCAGTTCTTC
TRBV29-1	TRBJ1-1	NA	few	CSVARSDTEAFF	TGCAGCGTTGCCAGGTCGGACACTGAAGCTTTCTTT
TRBV7-2	TRBJ1-2	TRBD1	few	CASTAPSQGAVYGYTF	TGTGCCAGCACCGCCCCCTCGCAGGGGGCAGTTTATGGCTACACCTTC
TRBV6-1	TRBJ1-5	NA	few	CASSEAGGGNQPQHF	TGTGCCAGCAGTGAAGCGGGGGGAGGCAATCAGCCCCAGCATTTT
TRBV30	TRBJ2-1	NA	NA	CAWSGGRGALNEQFF	TGTGCCTGGAGTGGAGGTCGGGGGGCCCTCAATGAGCAGTTCTTC